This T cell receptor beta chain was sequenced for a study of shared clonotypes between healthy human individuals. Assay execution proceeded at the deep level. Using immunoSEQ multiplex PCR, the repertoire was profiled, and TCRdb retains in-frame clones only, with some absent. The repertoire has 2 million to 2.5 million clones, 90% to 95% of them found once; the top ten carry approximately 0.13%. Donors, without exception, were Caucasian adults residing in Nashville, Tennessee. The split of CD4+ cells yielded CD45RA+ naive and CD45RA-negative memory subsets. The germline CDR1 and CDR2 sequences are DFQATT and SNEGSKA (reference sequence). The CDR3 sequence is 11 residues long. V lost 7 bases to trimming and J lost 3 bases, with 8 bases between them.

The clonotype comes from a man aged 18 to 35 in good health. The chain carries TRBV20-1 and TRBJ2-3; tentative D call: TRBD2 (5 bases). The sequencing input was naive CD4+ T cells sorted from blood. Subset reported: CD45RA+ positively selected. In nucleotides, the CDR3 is TGCAGTGAACTAGGAACAGATACGCAGTATTTT. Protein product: CSELGTDTQYF.